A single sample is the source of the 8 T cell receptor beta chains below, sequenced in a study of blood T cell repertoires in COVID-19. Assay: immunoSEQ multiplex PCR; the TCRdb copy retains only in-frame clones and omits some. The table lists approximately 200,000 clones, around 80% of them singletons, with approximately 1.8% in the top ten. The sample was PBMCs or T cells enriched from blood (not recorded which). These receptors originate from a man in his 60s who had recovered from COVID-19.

The CDR3 bases are TGTGCCAGCAGCCAGGACAGGGGAAGCTCCTACGAGCAGTACTTC. It translates to CASSQDRGSSYEQYF. V usage is TRBV11-3 and J usage is TRBJ2-7; 9 bases map to TRBD1. The V gene end was trimmed by 5 bases and the J gene end by 0 bases; junction bases not matched to a gene: 5. The CDR3 spans 15 residues. Germline V gene sequence: CDR1 SGHNT, CDR2 YENEEA. Together with reference TRBV11-3 and TRBJ2-7, the CDR3 gives the full variable domain: EAGVVQSPRYKIIEKKQPVAFWCNPISGHNTLYWYLQNLGQGPELLIRYENEEAVDDSQLPKDRFSAERLKGVDSTLKIQPAELGDSAVYLCASSQDRGSSYEQYFGPGTRLTVT.

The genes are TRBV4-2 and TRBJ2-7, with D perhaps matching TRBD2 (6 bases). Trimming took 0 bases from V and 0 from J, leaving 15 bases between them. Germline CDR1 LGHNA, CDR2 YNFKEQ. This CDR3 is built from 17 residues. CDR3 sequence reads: CASSQDVGGSSSYEQYF. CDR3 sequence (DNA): TGTGCCAGCAGCCAAGATGTAGGAGGGTCAAGCTCCTACGAGCAGTACTTC.

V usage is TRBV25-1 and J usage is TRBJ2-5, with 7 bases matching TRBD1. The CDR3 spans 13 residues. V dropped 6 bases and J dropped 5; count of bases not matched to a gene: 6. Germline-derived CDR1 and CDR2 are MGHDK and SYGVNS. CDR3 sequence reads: CASRRQGRETQYF. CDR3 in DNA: TGTGCCAGCAGAAGACAGGGCCGGGAGACCCAGTACTTC.

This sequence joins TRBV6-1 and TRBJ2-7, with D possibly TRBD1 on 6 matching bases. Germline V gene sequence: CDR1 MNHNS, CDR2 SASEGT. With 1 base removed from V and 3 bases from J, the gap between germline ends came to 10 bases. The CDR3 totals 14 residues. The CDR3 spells CASSEDRAFYEQYF. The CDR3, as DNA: TGTGCCAGCAGTGAAGACAGGGCCTTCTACGAGCAGTACTTC.

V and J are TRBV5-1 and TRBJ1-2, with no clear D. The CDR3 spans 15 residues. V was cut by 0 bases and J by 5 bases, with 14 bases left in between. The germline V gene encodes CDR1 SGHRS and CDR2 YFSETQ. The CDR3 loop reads CASSLDGNSEYGYTF. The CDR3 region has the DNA TGCGCCAGCAGCTTGGACGGGAACTCGGAGTATGGCTACACCTTC.

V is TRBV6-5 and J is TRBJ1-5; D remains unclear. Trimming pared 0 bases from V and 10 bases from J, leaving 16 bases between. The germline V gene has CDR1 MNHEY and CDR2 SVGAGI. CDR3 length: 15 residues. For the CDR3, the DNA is TGTGCCAGCAGTTACTCCGCTTCGGCGACGGGTCCCCAGCATTTT. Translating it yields CASSYSASATGPQHF.

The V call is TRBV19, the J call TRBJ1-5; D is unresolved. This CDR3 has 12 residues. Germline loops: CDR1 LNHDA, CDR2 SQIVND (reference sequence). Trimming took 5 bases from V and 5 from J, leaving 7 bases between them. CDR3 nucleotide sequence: TGTGCCAGTAGTGCAGGTTATCAGCCCCAGCATTTT. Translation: CASSAGYQPQHF.

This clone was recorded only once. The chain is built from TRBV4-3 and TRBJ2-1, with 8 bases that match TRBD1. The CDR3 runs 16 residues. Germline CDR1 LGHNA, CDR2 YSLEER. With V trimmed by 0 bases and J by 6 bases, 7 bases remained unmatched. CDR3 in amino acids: CASSQDFQGALNEQFF. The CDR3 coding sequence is TGCGCCAGCAGCCAAGATTTTCAGGGGGCTCTCAATGAGCAGTTCTTC.